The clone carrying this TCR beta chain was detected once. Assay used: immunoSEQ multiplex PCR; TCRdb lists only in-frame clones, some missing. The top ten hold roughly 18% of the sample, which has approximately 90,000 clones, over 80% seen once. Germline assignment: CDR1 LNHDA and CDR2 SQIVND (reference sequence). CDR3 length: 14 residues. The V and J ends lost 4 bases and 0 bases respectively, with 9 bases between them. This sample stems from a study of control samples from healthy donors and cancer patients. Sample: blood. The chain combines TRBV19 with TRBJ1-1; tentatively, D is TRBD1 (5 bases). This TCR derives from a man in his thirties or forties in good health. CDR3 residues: CASSTGTVNTEAFF. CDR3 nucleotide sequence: TGTGCCAGTAGTACCGGGACGGTGAACACTGAAGCTTTCTTT.